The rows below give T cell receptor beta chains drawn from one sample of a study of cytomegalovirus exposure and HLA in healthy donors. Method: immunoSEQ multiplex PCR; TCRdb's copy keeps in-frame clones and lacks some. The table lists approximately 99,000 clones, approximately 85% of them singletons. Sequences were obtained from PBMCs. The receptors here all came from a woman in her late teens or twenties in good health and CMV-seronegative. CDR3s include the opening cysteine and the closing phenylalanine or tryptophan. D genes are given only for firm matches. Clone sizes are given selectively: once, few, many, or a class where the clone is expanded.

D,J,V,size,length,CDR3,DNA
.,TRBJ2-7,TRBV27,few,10,CAGGGYEQYF,TGTGCCGGCGGCGGCTACGAGCAGTACTTC
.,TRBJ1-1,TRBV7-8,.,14,CASSLFGGGTEAFF,TGTGCCAGCAGCTTATTCGGGGGTGGCACTGAAGCTTTCTTT
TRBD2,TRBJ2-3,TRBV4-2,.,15,CASSQASGGADTQYF,TGTGCCAGCAGCCAAGCTAGCGGGGGGGCAGATACGCAGTATTTT
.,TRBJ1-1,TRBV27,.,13,CASSLAGKSEAFF,TGTGCCAGCAGTTTGGCAGGAAAGAGTGAAGCTTTCTTT
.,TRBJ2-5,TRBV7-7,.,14,CASSLGGGRETQYF,TGTGCCAGCAGCTTAGGCGGAGGGAGGGAGACCCAGTACTTC
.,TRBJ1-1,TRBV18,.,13,CASSPEGNTEAFF,TGTGCCAGCTCACCGGAGGGGAACACTGAAGCTTTCTTT
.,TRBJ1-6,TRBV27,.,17,CASSQIPLTGDNSPLHF,TGTGCCAGCAGTCAAATCCCCCTGACAGGAGATAATTCACCCCTCCACTTT
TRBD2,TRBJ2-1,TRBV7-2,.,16,CASSQLGGGTYNEQFF,TGTGCCAGCAGCCAATTGGGCGGGGGGACCTACAATGAGCAGTTCTTC
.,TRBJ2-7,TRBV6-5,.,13,CATRSSSSYEQYF,TGTGCCACCCGGAGCAGCAGCTCCTACGAGCAGTACTTC
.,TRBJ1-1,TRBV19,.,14,CASSIGREGTEAFF,TGTGCCAGTAGTATAGGCCGAGAGGGAACTGAAGCTTTCTTT
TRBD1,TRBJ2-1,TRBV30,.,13,CAWRGDSYNEQFF,TGTGCCTGGAGGGGGGACAGCTACAATGAGCAGTTCTTC
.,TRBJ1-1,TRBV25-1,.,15,CASSGLQGTNTEAFF,TGTGCCAGCAGTGGATTACAGGGTACGAACACTGAAGCTTTCTTT
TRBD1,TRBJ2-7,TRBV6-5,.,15,CASSYSRDRPHEQYF,TGTGCCAGCAGTTACTCCCGGGACAGGCCCCACGAGCAGTACTTC
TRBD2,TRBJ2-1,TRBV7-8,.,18,CASSLASGGISSYNEQFF,TGTGCCAGCAGCTTAGCGTCGGGGGGTATCAGCTCCTACAATGAGCAGTTCTTC
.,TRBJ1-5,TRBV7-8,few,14,CASSGRTGNQPQHF,TGTGCCAGCAGCGGAAGGACAGGCAATCAGCCCCAGCATTTT
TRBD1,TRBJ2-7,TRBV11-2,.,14,CASGPPGQGYEQYF,TGTGCCAGCGGCCCCCCGGGACAGGGCTACGAGCAGTACTTC
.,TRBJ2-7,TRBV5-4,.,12,CASRRDFYEQYF,TGTGCCAGCAGAAGGGACTTCTACGAGCAGTACTTC
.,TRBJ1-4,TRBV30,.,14,CAWRADRLPEKLFF,TGTGCCTGGAGGGCAGACAGGCTTCCCGAAAAACTGTTTTTT
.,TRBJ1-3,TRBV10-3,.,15,CAISVFEVSGNTIYF,TGTGCCATCAGTGTATTCGAGGTCTCTGGAAACACCATATATTTT
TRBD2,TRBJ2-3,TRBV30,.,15,CAWSPSGGAWDTQYF,TGTGCCTGGAGTCCTAGCGGGGGGGCTTGGGATACGCAGTATTTT
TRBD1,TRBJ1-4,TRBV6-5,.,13,CASSNDRGEKLFF,TGTGCCAGCAGTAACGACAGGGGGGAAAAACTGTTTTTT
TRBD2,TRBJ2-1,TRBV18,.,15,CASSPTSGGYNEQFF,TGTGCCAGCTCGCCGACTAGCGGGGGGTACAATGAGCAGTTCTTC
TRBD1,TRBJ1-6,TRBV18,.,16,CASSLGGQRNNSPLHF,TGTGCCAGCTCACTCGGGGGACAGCGAAATAATTCACCCCTCCACTTT
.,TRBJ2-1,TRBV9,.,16,CASSVGGQGGLNEQFF,TGTGCCAGCAGCGTAGGAGGGCAGGGAGGTTTGAATGAGCAGTTCTTC
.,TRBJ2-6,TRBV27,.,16,CASSPLQGGGANVLTF,TGTGCCAGCAGTCCCCTACAGGGCGGTGGGGCCAACGTCCTGACTTTC
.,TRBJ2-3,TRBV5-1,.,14,CASSLVTPTDTQYF,TGCGCCAGCAGCTTGGTCACTCCCACAGATACGCAGTATTTT
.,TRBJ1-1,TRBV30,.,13,CAWSVVMATEAFF,TGTGCCTGGAGTGTAGTGATGGCCACTGAAGCTTTCTTT
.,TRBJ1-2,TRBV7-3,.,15,CASSLTANGQTGYTF,TGTGCCAGCAGCTTAACAGCCAACGGACAGACTGGCTACACCTTC
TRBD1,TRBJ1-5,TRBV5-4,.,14,CASSLGTGNQPQHF,TGTGCCAGCAGCCTGGGGACAGGGAATCAGCCCCAGCATTTT
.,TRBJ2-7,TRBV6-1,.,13,CASRDSMSYEQYF,TGTGCATCCCGGGACTCAATGTCCTACGAGCAGTACTTC
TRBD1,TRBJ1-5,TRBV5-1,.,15,CASSFQGGRNQPQHF,TGCGCCAGCAGCTTTCAGGGGGGACGCAATCAGCCCCAGCATTTT
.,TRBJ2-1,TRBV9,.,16,CASSEMDSPTNNEQFF,TGTGCCAGCAGTGAAATGGACTCACCCACCAACAATGAGCAGTTCTTC
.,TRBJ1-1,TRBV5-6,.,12,CASSPESGEAFF,TGTGCCAGCAGCCCGGAATCGGGGGAAGCTTTCTTT
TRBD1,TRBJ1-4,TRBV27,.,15,CASSLYGTEREKLFF,TGTGCCAGCAGTTTATACGGGACAGAACGGGAAAAACTGTTTTTT
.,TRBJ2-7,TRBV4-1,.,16,CASSQVLTATSYEQYF,TGCGCCAGCAGCCAAGTCCTGACAGCTACTTCCTACGAGCAGTACTTC
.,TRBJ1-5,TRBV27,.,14,CASSHRDNNQPQHF,TGTGCCAGCAGTCACCGGGACAACAATCAGCCCCAGCATTTT
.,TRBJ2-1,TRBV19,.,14,CASSPQGYYNEQFF,TGTGCCAGTAGTCCTCAGGGTTACTACAATGAGCAGTTCTTC
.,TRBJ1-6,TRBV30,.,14,CAWSVGGEVSPLHF,TGTGCCTGGAGTGTCGGAGGGGAGGTTTCACCCCTCCACTTT
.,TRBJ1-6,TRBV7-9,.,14,CASSSQTNGSPLHF,TGTGCCAGCAGCTCCCAGACAAACGGCTCACCCCTCCACTTT
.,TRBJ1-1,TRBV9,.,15,CASSVGEDMNTEAFF,TGTGCCAGCAGCGTAGGGGAGGATATGAACACTGAAGCTTTCTTT
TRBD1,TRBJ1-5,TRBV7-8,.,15,CASSWTGNSNQPQHF,TGTGCCAGCAGCTGGACAGGCAACTCCAATCAGCCCCAGCATTTT
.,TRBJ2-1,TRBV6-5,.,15,CASSYSGGELNEQFF,TGTGCCAGCAGTTACTCTGGCGGGGAACTCAATGAGCAGTTCTTC
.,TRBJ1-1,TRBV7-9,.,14,CASSPSGENTEAFF,TGTGCCAGCAGCCCTAGCGGGGAGAACACTGAAGCTTTCTTT
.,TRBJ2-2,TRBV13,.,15,CASSSPGQSTGELFF,TGTGCCAGCAGCTCTCCGGGACAAAGCACCGGGGAGCTGTTTTTT
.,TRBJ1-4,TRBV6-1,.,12,CASSSWGEKLFF,TGTGCCAGCAGCTCTTGGGGCGAAAAACTGTTTTTT
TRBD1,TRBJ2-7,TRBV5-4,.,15,CASRAGQGARNEQYF,TGTGCCAGCCGCGCTGGGCAGGGGGCTCGGAACGAGCAGTACTTC
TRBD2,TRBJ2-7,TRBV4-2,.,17,CASSQALAGAPSYEQYF,TGTGCCAGCAGCCAAGCTCTAGCGGGGGCCCCATCCTACGAGCAGTACTTC
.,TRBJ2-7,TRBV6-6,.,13,CASSYTGSVEQYF,TGTGCCAGCAGTTATACAGGCTCCGTCGAGCAGTACTTC
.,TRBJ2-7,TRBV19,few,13,CASSIKDWYEQYF,TGTGCCAGTAGCATCAAAGACTGGTACGAGCAGTACTTC